The 17 T cell receptor beta chains in this list originate from one sample, sequenced in a study of T cell changes during pregnancy in multiple sclerosis. Produced via immunoSEQ multiplex PCR; TCRdb's table is partial and in-frame only. The sample lists more than 85,000 clones, 94% occurring once. The material sequenced was peripheral blood, taken after pregnancy. Source of these receptors: a female donor in good health, enrolled as a control in a pregnancy study.

The rearrangement links TRBV5-1 to TRBJ1-2; a weak D match, TRBD1 (6 bases). Trimming took off 0 bases at V and 7 bases at J, with 16 bases between the two ends. The germline V gene has CDR1 SGHRS and CDR2 YFSETQ. The CDR3 totals 15 residues. CDR3 sequence reads: CASSLEGGQSAGYTF. CDR3 DNA: TGCGCCAGCAGCTTGGAAGGGGGACAAAGCGCTGGCTACACCTTC.

The V gene is TRBV5-1, the J gene TRBJ2-2; 9 bases align to TRBD2. CDR3 length equals 17 residues. The junction had 10 bases not matched to a gene; V was cut back by 3 bases and J by 4 bases. In germline, CDR1 is SGHRS, CDR2 YFSETQ. The CDR3 DNA is TGCGCCAGCAGCTCCACCCCCCCGCGGGAGGGCACCGGGGAGCTGTTTTTT. Amino acid sequence: CASSSTPPREGTGELFF.

This chain uses TRBV18 with TRBJ2-1; 11 bases map to TRBD2. The germline CDR1 and CDR2 sequences are KGHSH and LQKENI. This CDR3 is 17 amino acids long. The junction had 8 bases not matched to a gene; V was cut back by 2 bases and J by 5 bases. The CDR3 is CASSPVRLAGSDNEQFF. The CDR3 nucleotides are TGTGCCAGCTCACCAGTTAGACTAGCGGGGAGCGACAATGAGCAGTTCTTC.

V gene TRBV10-3 combines with J gene TRBJ2-7; 7 bases match TRBD2. The J segment lost 4 bases and the V segment lost 0 bases, leaving 12 bases of the junction unmatched. This CDR3 comprises 17 residues. In germline, CDR1 is ENHRY, CDR2 SYGVKD. As DNA, the CDR3 is TGTGCCATCAGTGAGTCACGCGTGGCGGGAGTGGTGTACGAGCAGTACTTC. This encodes CAISESRVAGVVYEQYF.

V gene TRBV7-9 combines with J gene TRBJ2-2; D might be TRBD2 (6 bases). This CDR3 region has 15 residues. Trimming stripped 5 bases from V and 5 bases from J, with 15 bases between. Per the germline V gene, CDR1 is SEHNR and CDR2 is FQNEAQ (reference sequence). DNA for the CDR3: TGTGCCAGCAGCCTAGTTAGGGAGGAAACCGGGGAGCTGTTTTTT. This translates into CASSLVREETGELFF.

The V and J genes are TRBV5-1 and TRBJ2-3; D is undetermined. V dropped 5 bases and J dropped 2 bases, with 15 bases sitting between them. The CDR3 consists of 15 residues. The germline CDR1 and CDR2 sequences are SGHRS and YFSETQ. The CDR3 DNA is TGCGCCAGCAGTCGACTGACCCATGACACAGATACGCAGTATTTT. This translates into CASSRLTHDTDTQYF.

V and J are TRBV27 and TRBJ2-2, with 8 bases aligning to TRBD2. With 4 bases clipped from V and 4 bases from J, the junction kept 8 bases outside the gene matches. The germline V gene has CDR1 MNHEY and CDR2 SMNVEV (reference sequence). This CDR3 region has 16 residues. CDR3 residues: CASSSTSGWTTGELFF. For the CDR3, the DNA is TGTGCCAGCAGTTCCACTAGCGGATGGACCACCGGGGAGCTGTTTTTT.

V usage is TRBV2 and J usage is TRBJ2-1; 9 bases fit TRBD2. The CDR3 contains 15 residues. Germline V gene lookup returns CDR1 SNHLY and CDR2 FYNNEI. Losses at the gene ends were 2 bases for V and 9 bases for J; bases not matched to a gene: 8. The CDR3 loop reads CASSETVAGEVEQFF. CDR3 nucleotides: TGTGCCAGCAGTGAAACGGTAGCGGGAGAGGTTGAGCAGTTCTTC.

As for this clone: This sample includes further DNA sequences coding for the same CDR3. V and J are TRBV5-4 and TRBJ1-2; no clear D. The CDR3 is made up of 15 amino acids. V dropped 5 bases and J dropped 7 bases, with 21 bases sitting between them. Germline CDR1 is SGHNT and CDR2 is YYREEE (reference sequence). The CDR3, as DNA: TGTGCCAGCAGAATTGAACGCCCAGTCGGGAGTGGCTACACCTTC. Its protein is CASRIERPVGSGYTF. The full variable domain, its missing parts supplied by reference TRBV5-4 and TRBJ1-2, is ETGVTQSPTHLIKTRGQQVTLRCSSQSGHNTVSWYQQALGQGPQFIFQYYREEENGRGNFPPRFSGLQFPNYSSELNVNALELDDSALYLCASRIERPVGSGYTFGSGTRLTVV.

This clone has just a few counts. The rearrangement links TRBV5-1 to TRBJ1-1; weak D call: TRBD1 (6 bases). The CDR3 sequence is 15 residues long. V dropped 5 bases and J dropped 4 bases, with 18 bases sitting between them. Germline assignment: CDR1 SGHRS and CDR2 YFSETQ. The CDR3 loop is CASRRGGHGGTEAFF. The DNA of the CDR3 is TGCGCCAGCAGGCGGGGGGGACATGGGGGCACTGAAGCTTTCTTT.

The CDR3 bases are TGTGCCTGGAGTTCCCAGAAGAACACTGAAGCTTTCTTT. Protein: CAWSSQKNTEAFF. The V call is TRBV30, the J call TRBJ1-1; D is uncertain. CDR1 is GTSNPN and CDR2 is SVGIG in the germline V gene (reference sequence). The CDR3 has 13 amino acids. Trimming cost V 2 bases and J 1 base, with 8 bases left between them.

This chain connects TRBV9 to TRBJ1-5; D may be TRBD1 (6 bases). Trimming took 3 bases from V and 2 from J, leaving 9 bases between them. Germline-derived CDR1 and CDR2 are SGDLS and YYNGEE. This CDR3 has 14 amino acids. DNA for the CDR3: TGTGCCAGCAGCGGATCAGGGGGCAATCAGCCCCAGCATTTT. Translated, it gives CASSGSGGNQPQHF.

For the CDR3, the DNA is TGTGCCAGCAGCGCAGATTGGACGGACTGGGTGAACACTGAAGCTTTCTTT. Amino acid sequence: CASSADWTDWVNTEAFF. The chain joins TRBV5-8 to TRBJ1-1; D is ambiguous. This CDR3 spans 17 amino acids. Germline V gene sequence: CDR1 SGHTS, CDR2 YDEGEE. Trimming shortened V by 4 bases and J by 0 bases, and 19 bases separated the two germline ends.

CDR3 sequence: CASSQDGTSGFSYNEQFF. For the CDR3, the DNA is TGCGCCAGCAGCCAAGATGGGACTAGCGGGTTCTCCTACAATGAGCAGTTCTTC. V gene TRBV4-1 combines with J gene TRBJ2-1; TRBD2 aligns across 12 bases. The junction had 3 bases not matched to a gene; V was cut back by 0 bases and J by 0 bases. Germline lookup yields CDR1 MGHRA and CDR2 YSYEKL. The CDR3 has 18 amino acids.

The V and J genes are TRBV28 and TRBJ1-2; 10 bases align to TRBD1. Germline V lookup: CDR1 MDHEN, CDR2 SYDVKM. The CDR3 consists of 13 residues. Losses at the gene ends were 4 bases for V and 5 bases for J; bases not matched to a gene: 1. The CDR3 loop reads CASSSGQGYGYTF. CDR3 nucleotides: TGTGCCAGCAGTTCGGGACAGGGGTATGGCTACACCTTC.

This clone was observed a handful of times. The chain links TRBV19 to TRBJ1-1, with 9 bases fitting TRBD1. Germline-derived CDR1 and CDR2 are LNHDA and SQIVND (reference sequence). Trimming at V came to 4 bases and at J to 6 bases, leaving 3 bases not matched to a gene. The CDR3 is 13 amino acids. In DNA, the CDR3 is TGTGCCAGTAGTAAGGACAGGGGTGCTGAAGCTTTCTTT. Protein product: CASSKDRGAEAFF.

V and J are TRBV5-3 and TRBJ1-5; D is uncertain. TRBV5-3 is known as an ORF, though its function is uncertain. CDR3 length equals 13 residues. The V end lost 5 bases, the J end lost 0 bases, and 6 bases lay between the germline ends. The CDR3 DNA reads TGTGCCAGAAGGGCTGGTAGCAATCAGCCCCAGCATTTT. The encoded protein is CARRAGSNQPQHF.